This T cell receptor (beta chain) was profiled in a study of T cell repertoires in cytomegalovirus infection. Study-level information: HLA-B-restricted CMV epitopes that are well studied, plus recently identified HLA-C-restricted ones, were used by the study.

TCRdb processed the reads anew with MiXCR; each CDR3 protein has one entry. In the table there are about 63,000 distinct CDR3 sequences, around 20% of which are singletons. Turning to this clonotype: Its antigen is unidentified.

The CDR3 has 12 residues. The ends were cut back, 7 bases at V and 2 bases at J, with 9 bases in the middle. CDR1 and CDR2 from the germline V gene are SNHLY and FYNNEI. The sequence was collected from a human donor in good health (CMV status not recorded). Some clones in this sample may be carry-over from other donors' samples. The rearrangement uses TRBV2 and TRBJ2-7, with D possibly being TRBD1 or TRBD2 (5 bases each). This material consisted of CD8+ T cells from cultured PBMCs, taken from culture after CMV antigen stimulation. The CDR3 region has the DNA TGTGCCAGCAAGGGACGGCCCTACGAGCAGTACTTC. Protein sequence: CASKGRPYEQYF.